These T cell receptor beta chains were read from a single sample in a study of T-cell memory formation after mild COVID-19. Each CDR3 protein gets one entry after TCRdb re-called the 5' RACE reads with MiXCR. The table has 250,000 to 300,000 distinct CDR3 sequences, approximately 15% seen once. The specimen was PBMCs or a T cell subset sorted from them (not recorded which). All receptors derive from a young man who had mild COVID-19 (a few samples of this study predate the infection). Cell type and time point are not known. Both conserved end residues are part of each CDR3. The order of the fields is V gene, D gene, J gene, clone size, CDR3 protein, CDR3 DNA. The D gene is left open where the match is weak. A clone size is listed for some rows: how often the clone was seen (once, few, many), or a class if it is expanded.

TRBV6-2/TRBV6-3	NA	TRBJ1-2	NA	CASSSDRLYGYTF	TGTGCCAGCAGTTCTGACAGGCTCTATGGCTACACCTTC
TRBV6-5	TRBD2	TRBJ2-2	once	CASSYDRGAGELFF	TGTGCCAGCAGTTACGATCGGGGGGCCGGGGAGCTGTTTTTT
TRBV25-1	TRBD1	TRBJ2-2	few	CASSETYRGTGELFF	TGTGCCAGCAGTGAAACTTACAGGGGGACCGGGGAGCTGTTTTTT
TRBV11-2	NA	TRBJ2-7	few	CASSSSSGYSEQYF	TGTGCCAGCAGCTCTTCTTCAGGGTATTCCGAGCAGTACTTC
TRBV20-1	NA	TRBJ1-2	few	CSALHLDRGSYGYTF	TGCAGTGCTCTTCACCTCGACCGCGGAAGCTATGGCTACACCTTC
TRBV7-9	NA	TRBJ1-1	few	CASSQQDWNTEAFF	TGTGCCAGCAGCCAGCAGGACTGGAACACTGAAGCTTTCTTT
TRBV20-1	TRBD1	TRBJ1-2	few	CSAGQLRRQDYTF	TGCAGTGCGGGACAGCTCCGGCGCCAGGACTACACCTTC
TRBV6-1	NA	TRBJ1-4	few	CASSGQSTNEKLFF	TGTGCCAGCAGTGGACAGTCCACTAATGAAAAACTGTTTTTT
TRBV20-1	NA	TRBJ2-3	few	CSARGVAERTDTQYF	TGCAGTGCTAGGGGGGTGGCCGAACGCACAGATACGCAGTATTTT
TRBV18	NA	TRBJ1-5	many	CASSETGMSGNQPQHF	TGTGCCAGCTCAGAAACCGGGATGTCGGGCAATCAGCCCCAGCATTTT
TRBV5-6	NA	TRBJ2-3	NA	CASSLALAVPQYF	TGTGCCAGCAGCTTGGCCTTGGCGGTGCCGCAGTATTTT
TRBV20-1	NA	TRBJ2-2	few	CSVRGDTGELFF	TGCAGTGTACGTGGAGACACCGGGGAGCTGTTTTTT
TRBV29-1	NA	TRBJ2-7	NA	CSVTGREYEQYF	TGCAGCGTGACAGGGAGGGAGTACGAGCAGTACTTC
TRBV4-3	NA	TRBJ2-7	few	CASSQGPGSTPYEQYF	TGCGCCAGCAGCCAAGGCCCAGGGAGCACCCCCTACGAGCAGTACTTC
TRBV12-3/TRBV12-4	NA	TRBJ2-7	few	CASSLVPLLDSYEQYF	TGTGCCAGCAGTTTAGTCCCCCTCCTAGACTCCTACGAGCAGTACTTC
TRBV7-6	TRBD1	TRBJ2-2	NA	CASSPGQGPGGELFF	TGTGCCAGCAGCCCAGGACAGGGCCCAGGAGGGGAGCTGTTTTTT
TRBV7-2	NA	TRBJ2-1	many	CASSHRGTYNEQFF	TGTGCCAGCAGCCACCGGGGGACCTACAATGAGCAGTTCTTC
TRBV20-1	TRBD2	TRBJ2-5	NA	CSAREGLAGGPRETQYF	TGCAGTGCTAGAGAGGGACTAGCGGGGGGGCCTAGAGAGACCCAGTACTTC
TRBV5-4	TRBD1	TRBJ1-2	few	CASSRPGTGDLGYTF	TGTGCCAGCAGCAGACCCGGGACAGGGGATCTCGGCTACACCTTC
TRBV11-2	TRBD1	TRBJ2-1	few	CASSRGQGAASGEQFF	TGTGCCAGCAGCAGAGGACAGGGGGCCGCCTCGGGGGAGCAGTTCTTC
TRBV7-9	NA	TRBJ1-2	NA	CASSTAIGYGYTF	TGTGCCAGCAGCACGGCGATTGGATATGGCTACACCTTC
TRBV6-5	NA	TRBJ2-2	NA	CASRRTVANTGELFF	TGTGCCAGCAGGAGGACAGTCGCGAACACCGGGGAGCTGTTTTTT
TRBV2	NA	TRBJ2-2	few	CASRVGAGELFF	TGTGCCAGCAGGGTGGGGGCCGGGGAGCTGTTTTTT
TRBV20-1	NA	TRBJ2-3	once	CSARLPRPGGFADTQYF	TGCAGTGCTAGACTCCCGCGCCCAGGGGGGTTTGCAGATACGCAGTATTTT
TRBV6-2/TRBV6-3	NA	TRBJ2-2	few	CASSSGGGELFF	TGTGCCAGCAGTTCGGGTGGCGGGGAGCTGTTTTTT
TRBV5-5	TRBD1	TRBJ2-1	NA	CASREQGVVEQFF	TGTGCCAGCAGGGAACAGGGGGTGGTTGAGCAGTTCTTC
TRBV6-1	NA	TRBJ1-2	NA	CASSERGTTRGYTF	TGTGCCAGCAGTGAACGGGGCACTACGAGGGGCTACACCTTC
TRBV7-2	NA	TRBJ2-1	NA	CASSPLGGYTYNEQFF	TGTGCCAGCAGCCCCCTAGGCGGGTACACCTACAATGAGCAGTTCTTC
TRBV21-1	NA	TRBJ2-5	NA	CATRDRAKTQYF	TGTGCCACCCGGGACAGGGCAAAGACCCAGTACTTC
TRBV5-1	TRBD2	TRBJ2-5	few	CASSLLLAGGPETQYF	TGCGCCAGCAGCTTGTTGCTAGCGGGGGGGCCGGAGACCCAGTACTTC
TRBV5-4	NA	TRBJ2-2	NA	CASSLSVGTGELFF	TGTGCCAGCAGCTTGTCGGTTGGCACCGGGGAGCTGTTTTTT
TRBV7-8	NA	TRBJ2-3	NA	CASSPRGRGADTQYF	TGTGCCAGCAGCCCACGGGGCAGGGGGGCAGATACGCAGTATTTT
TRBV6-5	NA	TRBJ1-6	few	CASSYLGTNGSPLHF	TGTGCCAGCAGTTATCTCGGGACAAACGGCTCACCCCTCCACTTT
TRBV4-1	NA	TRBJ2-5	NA	CASSQEIGLAGETQYF	TGCGCCAGCAGCCAAGAGATCGGCCTAGCCGGAGAGACCCAGTACTTC
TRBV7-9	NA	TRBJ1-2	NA	CASSTKSYGYTF	TGTGCCAGCAGCACCAAGAGCTATGGCTACACCTTC
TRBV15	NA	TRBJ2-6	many	CATRFGGANVLTF	TGTGCCACCAGGTTCGGAGGGGCCAACGTCCTGACTTTC
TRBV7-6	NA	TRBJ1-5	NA	CASSLEEGFSNQPQHF	TGTGCCAGCAGCTTAGAAGAGGGGTTCAGCAATCAGCCCCAGCATTTT
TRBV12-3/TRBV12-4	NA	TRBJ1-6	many	CASSLAGENSPLHF	TGTGCCAGCAGTTTAGCTGGGGAGAATTCACCCCTCCACTTT
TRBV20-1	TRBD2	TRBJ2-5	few	CSARSLAGPHGGETQYF	TGCAGTGCTAGATCACTAGCGGGGCCCCACGGGGGGGAGACCCAGTACTTC
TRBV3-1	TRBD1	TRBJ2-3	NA	CASSPGTVKTDTQYF	TGTGCCAGCAGCCCCGGGACAGTTAAAACAGATACGCAGTATTTT
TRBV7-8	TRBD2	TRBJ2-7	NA	CASSSQRGTNEQYF	TGTGCCAGCAGCTCCCAGCGGGGGACGAACGAGCAGTACTTC
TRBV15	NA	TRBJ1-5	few	CATSRGGIQPQHF	TGTGCCACCAGCAGGGGGGGGATCCAGCCCCAGCATTTT
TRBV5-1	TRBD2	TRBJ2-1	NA	CASRRSSGVYNEQFF	TGTGCCAGCAGACGGTCTAGCGGGGTTTACAATGAGCAGTTCTTC
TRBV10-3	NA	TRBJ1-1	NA	CAISESSGPGHNTEAFF	TGTGCCATCAGTGAATCGTCGGGGCCGGGACACAACACTGAAGCTTTCTTT
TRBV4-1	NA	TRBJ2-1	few	CASTFQVGMTTYNEQFF	TGCGCCAGCACTTTCCAGGTCGGTATGACGACGTACAATGAGCAGTTCTTC
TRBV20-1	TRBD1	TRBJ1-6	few	CSASPDRASPLHF	TGCAGTGCTAGCCCGGACAGGGCTTCACCCCTCCACTTT
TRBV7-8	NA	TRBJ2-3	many	CASSLAPNTQYF	TGTGCCAGCAGCTTAGCGCCTAATACGCAGTATTTT
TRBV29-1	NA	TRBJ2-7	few	CSVEQLYEQYF	TGCAGCGTTGAGCAGCTCTACGAGCAGTACTTC
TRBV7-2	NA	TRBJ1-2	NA	CASSWYRVEDGYTF	TGTGCCAGCAGCTGGTACAGGGTTGAGGATGGCTACACCTTC
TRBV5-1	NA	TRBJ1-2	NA	CASSHLTGTDYGYTF	TGCGCCAGCAGCCACCTCACAGGTACCGACTATGGCTACACCTTC
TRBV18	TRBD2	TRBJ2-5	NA	CASSPGEGQYF	TGTGCCAGCTCACCAGGGGAGGGCCAGTACTTC
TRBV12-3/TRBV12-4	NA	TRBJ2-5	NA	CASSSGTNEETQYF	TGTGCCAGCAGCTCCGGGACGAACGAAGAGACCCAGTACTTC
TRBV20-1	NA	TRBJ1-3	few	CSARSGNENTIYF	TGCAGTGCTAGGTCCGGGAATGAGAACACCATATATTTT